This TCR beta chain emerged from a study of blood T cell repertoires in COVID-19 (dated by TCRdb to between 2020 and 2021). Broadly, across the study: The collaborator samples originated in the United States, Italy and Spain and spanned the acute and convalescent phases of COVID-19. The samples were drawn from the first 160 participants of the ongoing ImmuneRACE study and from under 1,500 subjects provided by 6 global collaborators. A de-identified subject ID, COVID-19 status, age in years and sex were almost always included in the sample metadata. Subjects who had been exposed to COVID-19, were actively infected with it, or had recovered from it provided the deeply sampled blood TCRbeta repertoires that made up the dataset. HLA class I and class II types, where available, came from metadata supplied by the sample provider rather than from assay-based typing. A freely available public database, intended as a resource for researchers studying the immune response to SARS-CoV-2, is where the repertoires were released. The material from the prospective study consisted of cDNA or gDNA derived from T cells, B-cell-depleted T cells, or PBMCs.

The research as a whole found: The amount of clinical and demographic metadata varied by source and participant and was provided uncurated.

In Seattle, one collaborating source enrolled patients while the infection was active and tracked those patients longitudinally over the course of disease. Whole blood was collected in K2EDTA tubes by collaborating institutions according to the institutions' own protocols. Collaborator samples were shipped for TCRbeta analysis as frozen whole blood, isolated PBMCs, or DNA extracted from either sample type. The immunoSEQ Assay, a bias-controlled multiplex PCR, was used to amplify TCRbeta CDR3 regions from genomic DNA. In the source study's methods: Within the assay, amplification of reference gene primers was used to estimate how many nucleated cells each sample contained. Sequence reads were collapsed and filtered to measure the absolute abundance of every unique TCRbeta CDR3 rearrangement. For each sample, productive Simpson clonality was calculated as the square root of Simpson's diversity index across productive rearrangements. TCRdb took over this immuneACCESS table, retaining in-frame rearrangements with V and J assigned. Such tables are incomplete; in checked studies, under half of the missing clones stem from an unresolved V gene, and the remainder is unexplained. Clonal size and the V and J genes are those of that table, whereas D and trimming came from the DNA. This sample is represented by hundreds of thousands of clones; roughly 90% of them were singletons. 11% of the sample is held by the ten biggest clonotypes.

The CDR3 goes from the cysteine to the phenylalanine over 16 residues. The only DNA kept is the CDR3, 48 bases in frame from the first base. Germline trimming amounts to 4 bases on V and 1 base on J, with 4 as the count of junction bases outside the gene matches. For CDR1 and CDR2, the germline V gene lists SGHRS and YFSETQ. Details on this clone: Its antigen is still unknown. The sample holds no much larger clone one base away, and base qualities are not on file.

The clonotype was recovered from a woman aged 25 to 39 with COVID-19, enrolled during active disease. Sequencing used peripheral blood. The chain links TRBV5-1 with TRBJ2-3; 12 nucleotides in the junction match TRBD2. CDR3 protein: CASSRRLAGGTDTQYF. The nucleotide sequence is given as TGCGCCAGCAGCCGTCGACTAGCGGGGGGCACAGATACGCAGTATTTT.